These 7 T cell receptor beta chains originate from one sample sequenced in a study of CD4 and CD8 cells across lung adenocarcinoma regions. TCRdb passed the PCR reads through MiXCR, listing each CDR3 protein once. The sample shows fewer than 10,000 distinct CDR3 sequences, around 50% of them seen only once. Sequencing used CD8+ T cells from the center of a lung tumor. Source of these receptors: a female donor with lung adenocarcinoma. The CD4 and CD8 labels of this study may be unreliable.

This chain connects TRBV3-1 to TRBJ2-3; the match to TRBD2 covers 13 bases. TRBJ2-7 explains the end of the DNA better; the J call may be wrong. Per the germline V gene, CDR1 is LGHDT and CDR2 is YNNKEL (reference sequence). The CDR3 runs to 15 residues. The CDR3: CASSQTSGGANEQYF. The CDR3 DNA follows: TGTGCCAGCAGCCAAACTAGCGGGGGGGCGAATGAGCAGTACTTC.

With regard to this clonotype: Since the CDR3 does not end with the conserved phenylalanine or tryptophan, this likely comes from a read error. CDR3 bases: TGTGCCAGCAAGGGTCCTGGGGAGACCCAGTTCTCG. It is translated as CASKGPGETQFS. V gene TRBV12-3 or TRBV12-4 combines with J gene TRBJ2-5, with a tentative D call TRBD2 (5 bases). Near its end, the DNA agrees better with TRBJ2-1, so the J call may be wrong. This CDR3 comprises 12 residues.

As concerns this clonotype: A read error may account for a junction end that differs from germline. The CDR3 sequence is CASSYGGVNQPHHF. CDR3 sequence (DNA): TGTGCCAGCAGTTACGGAGGGGTCAATCAGCCCCACCATTTT. The chain combines TRBV6-5 with TRBJ1-5, with D tentatively TRBD1 (5 bases). CDR3 length equals 14 residues. CDR1 and CDR2 (germline): MNHEY, SVGAGI.

The chain couples TRBV7-2 to TRBJ1-1, with D possibly being TRBD1 (5 bases). V was trimmed by 2 bases and J by 2 bases, leaving 12 bases between them. Germline CDR1 is SGHTA and CDR2 is FQGNSA. There are 15 residues in the CDR3. This chain's CDR3 is CASSLLTASNTEAFF. The CDR3, as DNA: TGTGCCAGCAGCTTACTGACAGCCTCAAACACTGAAGCTTTCTTT.

There are a few counts of this clonotype. This chain connects TRBV5-4 to TRBJ2-5, with TRBD2 as a possible D gene (6 bases). The CDR3 sequence is 16 residues long. Trimming removed 2 bases from V and 4 bases from J, with 18 bases in between. Per the germline V gene, CDR1 is SGHNT and CDR2 is YYREEE (reference sequence). CDR3 nucleotide sequence: TGTGCCAGCAGCTTATCGATGGAGGGCGGAGGAGAGACCCAGTACTTC. It codes for CASSLSMEGGGETQYF.

About this clonotype itself: One junction end does not reproduce the germline sequence, and a read error may be involved. The chain has TRBV7-2 and TRBJ2-3; TRBD1 or TRBD2 may be the D gene (6 bases each). TRBJ2-5 matches the DNA end more closely, so the J call is doubtful. Germline CDR1 reads SGHTA; CDR2 reads FQGNSA. The CDR3 totals 14 residues. The CDR3 loop reads CAGPGGGSQDTQYF. The CDR3 DNA sequence: TGTGCGGGCCCCGGGGGCGGTAGCCAAGATACCCAGTACTTC.

By share of the sample, this clonotype is medium-sized. Being one base from a much bigger clone, this may be a read error. This chain joins TRBV12-3 or TRBV12-4 and TRBJ2-1; 7 bases agree with TRBD2. J was trimmed by 10 bases and V by 6 bases; bases with no gene match: 9. CDR3 length: 13 amino acids. CDR3 bases: TGTGCCAGCAGCCCCGGGACTACCTACGAGCAGTTCTTC. Translation: CASSPGTTYEQFF.